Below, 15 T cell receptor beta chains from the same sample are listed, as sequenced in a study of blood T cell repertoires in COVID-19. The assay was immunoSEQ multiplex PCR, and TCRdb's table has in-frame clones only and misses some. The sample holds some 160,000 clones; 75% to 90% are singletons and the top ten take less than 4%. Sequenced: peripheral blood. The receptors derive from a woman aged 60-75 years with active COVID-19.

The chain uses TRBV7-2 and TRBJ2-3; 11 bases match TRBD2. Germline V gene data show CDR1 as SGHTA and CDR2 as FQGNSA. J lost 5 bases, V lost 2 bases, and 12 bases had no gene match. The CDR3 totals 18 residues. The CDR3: CASSLLPLAGGPLDTQYF. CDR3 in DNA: TGTGCCAGCAGCTTACTCCCTCTAGCGGGAGGCCCCTTAGATACGCAGTATTTT.

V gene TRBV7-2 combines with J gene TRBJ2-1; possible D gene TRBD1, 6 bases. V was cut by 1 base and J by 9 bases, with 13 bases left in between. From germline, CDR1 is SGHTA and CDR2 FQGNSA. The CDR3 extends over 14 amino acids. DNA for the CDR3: TGTGCCAGCAGCTTAGGGGGGCGTAGTGCTGAGCAGTTCTTC. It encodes CASSLGGRSAEQFF. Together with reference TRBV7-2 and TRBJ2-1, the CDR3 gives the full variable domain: GAGVSQSPSNKVTEKGKDVELRCDPISGHTALYWYRQSLGQGLEFLIYFQGNSAPDKSGLPSDRFSAERTGGSVSTLTIQRTQQEDSAVYLCASSLGGRSAEQFFGPGTRLTVL.

In nucleotides, the CDR3 is TGTGCCTGGTCCCTAGCGGGAGTATCGAGGGAGCAGTACTTC. Residues: CAWSLAGVSREQYF. The chain employs TRBV30 and TRBJ2-7, with 10 bases identical to TRBD2. V was clipped by 5 bases and J by 7 bases; unmatched bases: 11. Germline CDR1 reads GTSNPN; CDR2 reads SVGIG (reference sequence). This CDR3 region has 14 residues.

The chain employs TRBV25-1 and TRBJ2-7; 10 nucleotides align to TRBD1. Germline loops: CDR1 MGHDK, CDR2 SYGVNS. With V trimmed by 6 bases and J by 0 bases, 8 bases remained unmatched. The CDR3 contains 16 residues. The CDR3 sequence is CASRKDRGLISYEQYF. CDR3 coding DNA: TGTGCCAGCAGAAAAGACAGGGGGCTAATCTCCTACGAGCAGTACTTC.

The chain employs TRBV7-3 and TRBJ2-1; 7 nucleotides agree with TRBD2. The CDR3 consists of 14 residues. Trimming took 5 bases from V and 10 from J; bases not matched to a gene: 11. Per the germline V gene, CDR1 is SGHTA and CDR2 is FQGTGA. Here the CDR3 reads CASSEPTSSWEQFF. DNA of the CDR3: TGTGCCAGCAGCGAGCCGACTAGCTCCTGGGAGCAGTTCTTC. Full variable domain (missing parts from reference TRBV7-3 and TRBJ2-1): GAGVSQTPSNKVTEKGKYVELRCDPISGHTALYWYRQSLGQGPEFLIYFQGTGAADDSGLPNDRFFAVRPEGSVSTLKIQRTERGDSAVYLCASSEPTSSWEQFFGPGTRLTVL.

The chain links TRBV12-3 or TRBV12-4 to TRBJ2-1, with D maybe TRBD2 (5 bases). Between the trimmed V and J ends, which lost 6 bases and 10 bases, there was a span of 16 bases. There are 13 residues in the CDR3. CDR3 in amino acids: CASSFASTGEQFF. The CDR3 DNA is TGTGCCAGCAGCTTTGCGTCAACGGGAGAGCAGTTCTTC.

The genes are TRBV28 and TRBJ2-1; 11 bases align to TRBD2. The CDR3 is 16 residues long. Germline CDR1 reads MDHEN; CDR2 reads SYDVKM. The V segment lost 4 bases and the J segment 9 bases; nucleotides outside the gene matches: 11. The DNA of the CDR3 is TGTGCCAGCAGTTATCCGGCTAGCGGGAGGTTTGGTGAGCAGTTCTTC. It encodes CASSYPASGRFGEQFF. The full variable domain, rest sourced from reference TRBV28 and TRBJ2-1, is DVKVTQSSRYLVKRTGEKVFLECVQDMDHENMFWYRQDPGLGLRLIYFSYDVKMKEKGDIPEGYSVSREKKERFSLILESASTNQTSMYLCASSYPASGRFGEQFFGPGTRLTVL.

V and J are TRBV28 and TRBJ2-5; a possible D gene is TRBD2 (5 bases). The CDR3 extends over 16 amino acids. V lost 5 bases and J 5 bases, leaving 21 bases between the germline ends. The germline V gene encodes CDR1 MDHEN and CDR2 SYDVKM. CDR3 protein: CASSPFMNPRGETQYF. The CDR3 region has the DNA TGTGCCAGCAGTCCCTTTATGAATCCTAGAGGGGAGACCCAGTACTTC.

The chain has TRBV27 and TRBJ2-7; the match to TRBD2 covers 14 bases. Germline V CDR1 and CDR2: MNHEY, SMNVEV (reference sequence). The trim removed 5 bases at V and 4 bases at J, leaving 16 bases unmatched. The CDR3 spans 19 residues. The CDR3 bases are TGTGCCAGCAGTCCCCGACTAGCGGGAGGGCCGTTCACGGGATACGAGCAGTACTTC. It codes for CASSPRLAGGPFTGYEQYF.

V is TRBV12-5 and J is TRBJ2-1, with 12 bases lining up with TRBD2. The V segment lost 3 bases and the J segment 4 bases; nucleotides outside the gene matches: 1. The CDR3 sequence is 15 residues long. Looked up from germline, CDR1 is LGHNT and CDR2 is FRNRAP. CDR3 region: CASGFGLAGYNEQFF. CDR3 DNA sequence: TGTGCTAGTGGTTTCGGACTAGCGGGGTACAATGAGCAGTTCTTC.

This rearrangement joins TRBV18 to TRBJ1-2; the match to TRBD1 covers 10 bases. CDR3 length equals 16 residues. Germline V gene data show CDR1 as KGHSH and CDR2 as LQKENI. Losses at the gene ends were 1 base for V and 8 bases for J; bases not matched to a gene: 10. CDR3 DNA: TGTGCCAGCTCACCACAAGTCGGGACAGGGGTAGGAGGCTACACCTTC. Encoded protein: CASSPQVGTGVGGYTF.

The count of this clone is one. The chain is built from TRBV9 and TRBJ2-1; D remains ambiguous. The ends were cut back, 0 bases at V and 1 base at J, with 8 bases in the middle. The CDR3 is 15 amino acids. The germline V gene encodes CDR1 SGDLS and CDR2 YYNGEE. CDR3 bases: TGTGCCAGCAGCGTAGATCCAGGTTCCTACAATGAGCAGTTCTTC. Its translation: CASSVDPGSYNEQFF.

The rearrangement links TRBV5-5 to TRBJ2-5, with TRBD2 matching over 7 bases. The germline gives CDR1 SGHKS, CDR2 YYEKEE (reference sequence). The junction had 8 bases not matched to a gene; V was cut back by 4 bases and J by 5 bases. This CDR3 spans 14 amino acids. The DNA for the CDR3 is TGTGCCAGCAGCCGTCGGCGGGAGTACGAGACCCAGTACTTC. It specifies CASSRRREYETQYF.

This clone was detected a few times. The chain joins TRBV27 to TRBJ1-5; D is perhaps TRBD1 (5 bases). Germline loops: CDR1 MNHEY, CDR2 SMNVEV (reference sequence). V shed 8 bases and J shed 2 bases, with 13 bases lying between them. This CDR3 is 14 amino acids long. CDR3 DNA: TGTGCCAGCGGCCAGCAGGGTGGCAATCAGCCCCAGCATTTT. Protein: CASGQQGGNQPQHF.

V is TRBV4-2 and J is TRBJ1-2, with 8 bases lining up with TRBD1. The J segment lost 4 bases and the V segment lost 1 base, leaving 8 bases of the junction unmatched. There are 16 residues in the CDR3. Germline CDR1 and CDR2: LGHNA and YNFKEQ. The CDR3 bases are TGTGCCAGCAGCCAAGTAGGACAGGGCCTTAGCTATGGCTACACCTTC. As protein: CASSQVGQGLSYGYTF.